This section outlines one TCR beta chain sequence together with its context. Its antigen is currently unknown. The use of a sample-barcoded 5' primer and a J-beta primer mix characterized a second PCR of roughly 6 to 11 cycles. TCRdb analysed the 5' RACE reads with MiXCR anew, one entry per CDR3 protein. The sample has about 1.4 million distinct CDR3 sequences; approximately 63% are singletons. The data were taken from a study of blood T cells in healthy people across ages. Findings of the study overall: CMV status of donors was not determined, possibly confounding expanded clonotype changes. The long-lived group displayed more naive CD4+ cells, plus higher diversity, than the aged donors did.

The people who gave samples were healthy Caucasians from Russia, aged about 6 to 100. For every donor, a draw yielded ten milliliters of peripheral blood. CDR1 LGHDT and CDR2 YNNKEL come from the germline V gene (reference sequence). The V end lost 4 bases, the J end lost 5 bases, and 17 bases lay between the germline ends. The length of the CDR3 is 15 residues. Material: blood. The clonotype comes from a young man in good health. The genes are TRBV3-1 and TRBJ1-2, with a weak D call TRBD1 (6 bases). The CDR3: CASSPRGEGVYGYTF. CDR3 nucleotide sequence: TGTGCCAGCAGCCCCAGAGGGGAGGGGGTATATGGCTACACCTTC.